Here is one T cell receptor beta chain with its context. The antigen remains unidentified. Losses at the gene ends were 6 bases for V and 1 base for J; bases not matched to a gene: 7. The CDR3 is made up of 15 amino acids. CDR1 SGHVS and CDR2 FNYEAQ come from the germline V gene. This table comes from immunoSEQ multiplex PCR, and its TCRdb copy is limited to in-frame clones, with some not included. In the table there are roughly 70,000 clones, 80% to 90% of which are singletons. This sample is drawn from a study of OX40 agonist ivuxolimab in advanced cancers. General observations from the study: On average, CD8+ T cells showed a greater number of expanded clones than CD4+. Determination of antigen specificity was not performed for the expanded peripheral T cells. Partial responders at 0.1-3.0 mg/kg had among the lowest clonal expansion. It was also the case that some nonresponders had low normalized T-cell clonal expansion.

The V and J genes are TRBV7-6 and TRBJ2-7; TRBD1 aligns across 9 bases. The TCR originated in an adult with an advanced solid tumor such as melanoma, head and neck, liver or kidney cancer. Sequences were derived from CD4+ or CD8+ T cells sorted from blood, sampled in a trial of the OX40 agonist ivuxolimab. The CDR3 sequence: CASSPWGTGSYEQYF. CDR3 bases: TGTGCCAGCAGTCCTTGGGGGACAGGGTCCTACGAGCAGTACTTC.